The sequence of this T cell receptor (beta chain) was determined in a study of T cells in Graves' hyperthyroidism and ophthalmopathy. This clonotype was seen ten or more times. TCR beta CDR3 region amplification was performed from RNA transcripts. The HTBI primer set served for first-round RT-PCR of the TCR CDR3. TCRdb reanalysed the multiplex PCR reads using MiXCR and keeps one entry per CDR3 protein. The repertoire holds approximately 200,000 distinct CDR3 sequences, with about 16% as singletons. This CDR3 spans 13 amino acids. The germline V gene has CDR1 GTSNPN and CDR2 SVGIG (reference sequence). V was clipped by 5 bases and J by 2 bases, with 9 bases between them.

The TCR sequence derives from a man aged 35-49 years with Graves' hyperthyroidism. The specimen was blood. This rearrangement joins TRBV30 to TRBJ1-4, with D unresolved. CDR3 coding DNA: TGTGCCTGGTGCGTCAATACTAATGAAAAACTGTTTTTT. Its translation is CAWCVNTNEKLFF.